A selection of T cell receptor beta chains follows, all from one sample in a study of chemoradiotherapy in HPV16-positive cancers. Assay used: immunoSEQ multiplex PCR; TCRdb lists only in-frame clones, some missing. Among 8,400 or so clones listed, around nine tenths were seen once. Here the sequenced sample was blood, taken from a patient who underwent chemoradiotherapy. These receptors originate from a human donor with HPV-associated anogenital cancer. Each CDR3 is given with its conserved first and last residue. D genes are given only for firm matches. Size is stated for part of the rows, as once, few or many counts, or as a class when the clone is expanded.

V	D	size	J	DNA	CDR3
TRBV6-1	NA	NA	TRBJ2-5	TGTGCCAGCAGTGAAGCTCCCCAAGAGACCCAGTACTTC	CASSEAPQETQYF
TRBV5-1	NA	NA	TRBJ2-2	TGCGCCAGCAGCTCGGGGGACCTGAACACCGGGGAGCTGTTTTTT	CASSSGDLNTGELFF
TRBV18	NA	NA	TRBJ2-5	TGTGCCAGCTCATCGGGCGGGCTCTTCCAAGAGACCCAGTACTTC	CASSSGGLFQETQYF
TRBV19	NA	NA	TRBJ1-2	TGTGCCAGTAGTATAGACGCAGGGAACTATGGCTACACCTTC	CASSIDAGNYGYTF
TRBV27	TRBD1	NA	TRBJ2-1	TGTGCCAGCAGCTGGGACAGGGACAATGAGCAGTTCTTC	CASSWDRDNEQFF
TRBV5-1	NA	NA	TRBJ1-1	TGCGCCAGCAGCTTTCGTGGAGGGGACACTGAAGCTTTCTTT	CASSFRGGDTEAFF
TRBV7-3	NA	NA	TRBJ2-1	TGTGCCAGCAGCCTGCGGCAGTCCAATGAGCAGTTCTTC	CASSLRQSNEQFF
TRBV4-2	TRBD2	once	TRBJ2-5	TGTGCCAGCAGCCAAGGGATTAGCGGGGGGGGAGGCAGAGAGACCCAGTACTTC	CASSQGISGGGGRETQYF
TRBV6-6	NA	NA	TRBJ2-7	TGTGCCTCCACCCGGACAGCCTACGAGCAGTACTTC	CASTRTAYEQYF
TRBV6-5	NA	few	TRBJ1-2	TGTGCCAGCTCCTCGGGGGGGGTCCATGGCTACACCTTC	CASSSGGVHGYTF
TRBV6-6	NA	NA	TRBJ1-3	TGTGCCAGCAGCCCTGGCGGCTCTGGAAACACCATATATTTT	CASSPGGSGNTIYF
TRBV18	NA	once	TRBJ1-2	TGTGCCAGCTCACCGGATGCCATCTATGGCTACACCTTC	CASSPDAIYGYTF
TRBV30	TRBD1	NA	TRBJ1-6	TGTGCCTGGAGTACCGGGACAGGGGGAAATTCACCCCTCCACTTT	CAWSTGTGGNSPLHF
TRBV18	TRBD1	NA	TRBJ1-6	TGTGCCAGCTCACCAAAGACAGGGGACTCACCCCTCCACTTT	CASSPKTGDSPLHF
TRBV28	NA	NA	TRBJ2-3	TGTGCCAGCAGATCCACAAATACGCAGTATTTT	CASRSTNTQYF
TRBV7-9	NA	NA	TRBJ1-2	TGTGCCACCATGGGGCCCGGGGGCGCGTTGGACTATGGCTACACCTTC	CATMGPGGALDYGYTF
TRBV6-4	TRBD2	NA	TRBJ2-3	TGTGCCAGCAGTGGCCAAGAGGGGCGGGAGGGCCTCACAGATACGCAGTATTTT	CASSGQEGREGLTDTQYF
TRBV11-2	TRBD1	NA	TRBJ1-1	TGTGCCAGCAGCTTTGGGACAGTAAACACTGAAGCTTTCTTT	CASSFGTVNTEAFF
TRBV5-6	NA	NA	TRBJ2-2	TGTGCCAGCAGCGGGCTAGCGATGGAGACCGGGGAGCTGTTTTTT	CASSGLAMETGELFF
TRBV19	NA	few	TRBJ1-2	TGTGCCAGTAGTATAGATTTCGGGTCATTCGGAGGCTACACCTTC	CASSIDFGSFGGYTF
TRBV28	NA	NA	TRBJ2-7	TGTGCCAGCTCGCAGGGCTACGAGCAGTACTTC	CASSQGYEQYF
TRBV2	NA	NA	TRBJ1-6	TGTGCCAGCAGTGCACAGGCCTTCTCCTATAATTCACCCCTCCACTTT	CASSAQAFSYNSPLHF
TRBV11-2	TRBD2	NA	TRBJ2-1	TGTGCCAGCAGCTTAGATCGGACTAGTAATGAGCAGTTCTTC	CASSLDRTSNEQFF
TRBV11-2	NA	NA	TRBJ1-2	TGTGCCGGCAGCCCTATCGTCGGCAGGGCGAATGGCTACACCTTC	CAGSPIVGRANGYTF
TRBV5-1	TRBD1	NA	TRBJ2-2	TGCGCCAGCAGCTGGACAGGGAACACCGGGGAGCTGTTTTTT	CASSWTGNTGELFF
TRBV19	TRBD1	NA	TRBJ1-2	TGTGCCAGTAGTATGGACAGGGGAGGCTATGGCTACACCTTC	CASSMDRGGYGYTF
TRBV7-2	TRBD2	NA	TRBJ2-3	TGTGCCAGCAGGTACAAGGGACTAGCGGGAGCCACAGATACGCAGTATTTT	CASRYKGLAGATDTQYF
TRBV5-1	NA	NA	TRBJ1-2	TGCGCCAGCAGCTTGGAAGGTCCGGGAGTCTATGGCTACACCTTC	CASSLEGPGVYGYTF
TRBV27	NA	once	TRBJ1-6	TGTGCCAGCAGTAGCGGAGTGGGGAGCTCCTATAATTCACCCCTCCACTTT	CASSSGVGSSYNSPLHF
TRBV12-5	TRBD1	NA	TRBJ1-2	TGTGCTAGTGGTACCGGACAGGACTATGGCTACACCTTC	CASGTGQDYGYTF
TRBV15	TRBD2	NA	TRBJ2-2	TGTGCCGCGACTAGCGGGAGGGCCGCCGGGGAGCTGTTTTTT	CAATSGRAAGELFF
TRBV9	NA	NA	TRBJ2-7	TGTGCCAGCAGCGTAGAAACAGGGCCGCTCTACGAGCAGTACTTC	CASSVETGPLYEQYF
TRBV6-4	NA	NA	TRBJ2-1	TGTGCCAGCAGTGTTGCGGGGAACAATGAGCAGTTCTTC	CASSVAGNNEQFF
TRBV9	NA	NA	TRBJ1-1	TGTGCCAGCAGCGCTGGTCTTGGGGTCGAAGCTTTCTTT	CASSAGLGVEAFF
TRBV7-3	NA	NA	TRBJ2-3	TGTGCCAGCAGCTTAACTTCCGGGGAAGTGGATACGCAGTATTTT	CASSLTSGEVDTQYF
TRBV6-5	NA	NA	TRBJ2-2	TGTGCCAGCAGGGGAAACACCGGGGAGCTGTTTTTT	CASRGNTGELFF
TRBV6-1	NA	once	TRBJ1-5	TGTGCCAGCAGGAGCAGGGGAAGGGACCAGCCCCAGCATTTT	CASRSRGRDQPQHF
TRBV19	NA	NA	TRBJ1-1	TGTGCCAGTCTGGACATCAACACTGAAGCTTTCTTT	CASLDINTEAFF
TRBV4-1	TRBD2	NA	TRBJ2-1	TGCGCCAGCAGCCTTCCCCGGGGGGGTTCGGATGAGCAGTTCTTC	CASSLPRGGSDEQFF
TRBV4-1	NA	NA	TRBJ1-1	TGCGCCAGCAGTCCTACATTAGATGAAGCTTTCTTT	CASSPTLDEAFF
TRBV6-1	TRBD1	NA	TRBJ1-4	TGTGCCAGCAGTGATGCCTACAGGGGGCGTGAAAAACTGTTTTTT	CASSDAYRGREKLFF
TRBV11-2	NA	once	TRBJ2-7	TGTGCCAGCAGCTCCCGACAGGGAGGAAGGGAGCAGTACTTC	CASSSRQGGREQYF
TRBV19	TRBD2	NA	TRBJ2-1	TGTGCCAGTAGCGGACTAGCTACGGATGAGCAGTTCTTC	CASSGLATDEQFF
TRBV7-9	TRBD2	NA	TRBJ2-1	TGTGCCAGCAGCTTTGTCGTTAGCGGGGGGAAGGATGAGCAGTTCTTC	CASSFVVSGGKDEQFF
TRBV6-6	NA	NA	TRBJ1-2	TGTGCCAGCAGAAATGGACAGACAGTCGTAAAGAGCTACACCTTC	CASRNGQTVVKSYTF
TRBV11-2	NA	NA	TRBJ2-7	TGTGCCAGCAGCTTAGATCGGGGCGAGCAGTACTTC	CASSLDRGEQYF
TRBV6-6	NA	NA	TRBJ2-1	TGTGCCAGCAGTTACAAATCGGGTTCCTACAATGAGCAGTTCTTC	CASSYKSGSYNEQFF
TRBV4-1	TRBD1	NA	TRBJ2-7	TGCGCCAGCAGCCGAGGACAGGGGCCGAGCTCCTACGAGCAGTACTTC	CASSRGQGPSSYEQYF
TRBV18	TRBD2	NA	TRBJ2-3	TGTGCCAGCTCACCAGGACTAGCGGGGTCGGTCACAGATACGCAGTATTTT	CASSPGLAGSVTDTQYF
TRBV28	NA	NA	TRBJ2-6	TGTGCCAGCAGTTTTTATGGGGGGAAGACCTCTGGGGCCAACGTCCTGACTTTC	CASSFYGGKTSGANVLTF
TRBV7-2	NA	large	TRBJ1-6	TGTGCCAGCAGCTCGACCGTCGACCTTAGCTGGGGACCCCTCCACTTT	CASSSTVDLSWGPLHF
TRBV6-6	TRBD2	NA	TRBJ2-3	TGTGCCAGCAGTTACTTGCGGGAGGATCCAGATACGCAGTATTTT	CASSYLREDPDTQYF
TRBV27	TRBD2	once	TRBJ2-1	TGTGCCAGCAGTAGCCTATACGGGAGGGCCTACAATGAGCAGTTCTTC	CASSSLYGRAYNEQFF
TRBV5-6	NA	NA	TRBJ2-1	TGTGCCAGCAGCTTGGGGTCGGTGAACAATGAGCAGTTCTTC	CASSLGSVNNEQFF
TRBV27	NA	few	TRBJ2-1	TGTGCCAGCAGTTTAGTACCACTCTCCTACAATGAGCAGTTCTTC	CASSLVPLSYNEQFF
TRBV2	TRBD2	NA	TRBJ2-1	TGTGCCAGCAGTGATGTGGGGTACGGCGGGAGGACCTCCTACAATGAGCAGTTCTTC	CASSDVGYGGRTSYNEQFF
TRBV19	NA	NA	TRBJ1-5	TGTGCCAGTAGTATAGATCTTGGGGATAATCAGCCCCAGCATTTT	CASSIDLGDNQPQHF
TRBV5-6	NA	NA	TRBJ1-2	TGTGCCAGCAGCCCCGTGTCCCTAGCTAACTATGGCTACACCTTC	CASSPVSLANYGYTF
TRBV19	NA	NA	TRBJ1-2	TGTGCCAGTAGTATCCCATTCGAGGGAGGCTACACCTTC	CASSIPFEGGYTF